What follows are 10 T cell receptor beta chains derived from one specimen sequenced in a study of shared clonotypes between healthy human individuals. Some clones are missing from TCRdb's copy, which holds only in-frame ones; the method was immunoSEQ multiplex PCR. The sample yields about 180,000 clones, roughly 93% seen once. The specimen sequenced was naive CD4+ T cells sorted from blood. Described subset: CD45RA+ positively selected. Source of these receptors: a woman aged 25 to 45 in good health.

The chain combines TRBV6-5 with TRBJ2-6; D remains unclear. The CDR3 runs 14 residues. The V end lost 6 bases, the J end lost 5 bases, and 11 bases lay between the germline ends. Germline V CDR1 and CDR2: MNHEY, SVGAGI. The CDR3 bases are TGTGCCAGCAGCCCCTCCCCAAGGGCCAACGTCCTGACTTTC. Its protein is CASSPSPRANVLTF.

The V gene is TRBV10-3, the J gene TRBJ2-7; 7 nucleotides match TRBD1. The length of the CDR3 is 11 residues. The germline V gene encodes CDR1 ENHRY and CDR2 SYGVKD. Trimming removed 9 bases from V and 2 bases from J; junction bases left unmatched: 1. This chain's CDR3 is CAIGTAYEQYF. The DNA for the CDR3 is TGTGCCATAGGGACAGCCTACGAGCAGTACTTC.

The J gene is TRBJ2-7, the V gene TRBV28; D remains unclear. V was cut by 2 bases and J by 5 bases, with 13 bases left in between. The CDR3 loop spans 14 amino acids. Germline CDR1 is MDHEN and CDR2 is SYDVKM. CDR3 nucleotide sequence: TGTGCCAGCAGTTTAATTATCCCTAGTGACGAGCAGTACTTC. This sequence encodes CASSLIIPSDEQYF. Together with reference TRBV28 and TRBJ2-7, the CDR3 gives the full variable domain: DVKVTQSSRYLVKRTGEKVFLECVQDMDHENMFWYRQDPGLGLRLIYFSYDVKMKEKGDIPEGYSVSREKKERFSLILESASTNQTSMYLCASSLIIPSDEQYFGPGTRLTVT.

Remarks on this clone: One junction end does not reproduce the germline sequence, and a read error may be involved. The chain couples TRBV25-1 to TRBJ1-3; the D is unclear. Germline CDR1 is MGHDK and CDR2 is SYGVNS. This CDR3 spans 12 amino acids. In nucleotides, the CDR3 is TGTGCCAGCAGGGAATCTGGAAACACCATATATTTT. Protein sequence: CASRESGNTIYF.

This clone has more than one count but fewer than ten. This chain joins TRBV19 and TRBJ1-5, with 10 bases lining up with TRBD1. After removal of 3 bases from V and 8 bases from J, the junction contained 1 base not matched to a gene. Germline CDR1 and CDR2: LNHDA and SQIVND (reference sequence). The CDR3 runs to 13 residues. CDR3 loop: CASSMDRGEPQHF. The CDR3 nucleotides are TGTGCCAGTAGTATGGACAGGGGGGAGCCCCAGCATTTT.

This rearrangement joins TRBV28 to TRBJ1-1, with D possibly TRBD1 on 5 matching bases. The CDR3 runs to 12 residues. The V end lost 3 bases, the J end lost 6 bases, and 8 bases lay between the germline ends. In germline, CDR1 is MDHEN, CDR2 SYDVKM. The CDR3 region is CASSLRQSEAFF. The CDR3 DNA reads as TGTGCCAGCAGTTTGAGACAGTCTGAAGCTTTCTTT.

V usage is TRBV5-1 and J usage is TRBJ2-5; 9 bases match TRBD1. TRBJ2-7 matches the DNA end more closely, so the J call is doubtful. The length of the CDR3 is 14 residues. CDR1 is SGHRS and CDR2 is YFSETQ in the germline V gene. The CDR3 protein is CASSVMDRGYEQYF. In DNA, the CDR3 is TGCGCCAGCAGTGTTATGGACAGGGGTTACGAGCAGTACTTC.

The V call is TRBV11-2, the J call TRBJ1-2; no clear D. V lost 5 bases, J lost 4 bases, and 20 bases lay in between. Germline CDR1 is SGHAT and CDR2 is FQNNGV. The CDR3 is 16 amino acids. CDR3 in amino acids: CASSNVASRKTYGYTF. The CDR3 DNA is TGTGCCAGCAGCAACGTTGCAAGCAGAAAGACCTATGGCTACACCTTC.

The rearrangement joins TRBV5-5 to TRBJ1-2; D may be TRBD1 (5 bases). The CDR3 spans 14 residues. CDR1 and CDR2 (germline): SGHKS, YYEKEE (reference sequence). V was trimmed by 4 bases and J by 4 bases, leaving 14 bases between them. CDR3 sequence (DNA): TGTGCCAGCAGCGCTGCTGGGGACCTCTATGGCTACACCTTC. The encoded protein is CASSAAGDLYGYTF.

V usage is TRBV28 and J usage is TRBJ2-7; 8 bases align to TRBD2. Germline CDR1 MDHEN, CDR2 SYDVKM. This CDR3 has 15 residues. J lost 3 bases, V lost 5 bases, and 9 bases had no gene match. The CDR3 sequence: CASSPLTGGNYEQYF. CDR3 nucleotide sequence: TGTGCCAGCAGTCCTTTAACGGGAGGGAACTACGAGCAGTACTTC.